The entry below describes one TCR beta chain. Its cognate antigen has yet to be identified. No base quality values were provided; no much bigger clone lies one nucleotide off. CD8 naive samples were obtained by positive selection for CCR7 among CD45RO-negative cells, yielding a CD45RA+CCR7+ population from which TemRA cells were excluded. The donors were healthy, HIV-negative adults with no recently reported acute infections or vaccinations. Every donor was a Caucasian adult residing in Nashville, Tennessee, USA. After blood collection by leukapheresis, PBMCs were isolated using Ficoll-Histopaque density gradient centrifugation and then cryopreserved in the vapor phase of liquid nitrogen. Analytical flow cytometry was used to check the purity and quantity of every magnetically sorted T cell population. From each sorted fraction, genomic DNA was isolated and quantified by UV absorbance on a Nanodrop 2000c.

The sample is drawn from a study of shared clonotypes between healthy human individuals (dated by TCRdb to the early 2020s). As for the study more broadly: The cohort comprised a couple of women and a few men aged 18 to 49 years. Per donor, three plates each were used for CD4 naive and CD4 memory, two for CD8 naive, and one for CD8 memory. The study deeply sequenced blood TCR repertoires of five healthy adults to estimate repertoire size and the extent of clonotype sharing between individuals. Libraries were prepared and TCR repertoires were sequenced by different laboratories using diverse techniques, in order to increase sequencing depth and limit assay-specific biases. Between about 0.8 and 8.9 billion PBMCs per donor were obtained by leukapheresis.

Using the deep immunoSEQ assay, multiplex PCR amplified TCR CDR3 regions from genomic DNA. Genomic DNA extracted from each cell subset was distributed evenly over all wells of several immunoSEQ 96-well plates, and each plate served as one replicate. For sorted subsets, roughly 190 ng of genomic DNA, equivalent to some 30,000 T cell genomes, went into each replicate PCR. Purified libraries were quantified with a Qubit 3.0 fluorometer, sized on a Bioanalyzer 2100, and re-quantified with the KAPA Library Quantification kit. A separate single-read 150-cycle Illumina NextSeq 550 flow cell was used to sequence each immunoSEQ 96-well plate. As for the authors' bioinformatics: The immunoSEQ output contained only junctional sequences without quality scores, so filtering could not match that applied to full-length reads. Sequences were annotated with PyIR, a Python wrapper for IgBLAST v1.9, and V/J genes and CDR3 were assigned using IMGT germline references. Reads were filtered out if the reads had weak V/J assignments (E-value above 1e-6), no CDR3, stop codons, out-of-frame junctions, or ambiguous translated residues. V3J clonotypes were defined by identical inferred V gene, J gene, and CDR3 amino acid sequence. The percentage overlap between two repertoires was calculated by dividing the number of shared unique clonotypes by the size of the smaller repertoire. RTK rarefaction, the Chao1 estimator, and Recon v2.1 estimates of unobserved clonotypes were used to assess repertoire richness. Generation probabilities for all TCRbeta clonotypes obtained by the gDNA method from a few donors were computed using OLGA. This immuneACCESS table, as held by TCRdb, lists in-frame sequences with V and J called but not all clones. Of the missing ones, under half trace to an unresolved V gene in checked studies; the others have no known cause. V, J and clone size derive from that table, while D and trimming were established from the DNA sequence. The sample includes some 2.1 million clones, with approximately 94% observed a single time. Jointly, the top ten make up around 1.1% of the sample.

Results the study describes overall, beyond this receptor: Even with the large sequencing depth, rarefaction of the sorted-subset datasets indicated that sequencing was incomplete. Compared with non-shared clonotypes, the clonotypes found in all four sorted-subset donors had higher generation probabilities. Larger estimated clonotype richness was generally found for naive subsets than for memory subsets. Sampling was limited to blood, and TCR repertoires in tissue likely differ from TCR repertoires in blood. Based on pairwise subsampling, the degree of clonotype sharing among donors was expected to be affected by sequencing depth. Because the study included only a small number of donors, the genetic and exposure-history diversity represented was limited. When a few donors were compared, the shared fraction of clonotypes was about 5.5% for naive CD4, 3.5% to 4% for naive CD8, 2.3% for memory CD4, and 0.3% to 0.5% for memory CD8.

V is cut back by 5 bases and J by 3 bases, with 4 bases in the junction unmatched. CDR1 and CDR2, per the germline V gene (reference sequence), are LNHDA and SQIVND. CDR3 length: 14 amino acids, cysteine to phenylalanine. Of all the DNA, just the CDR3 is kept, 42 bases in frame from base 1. Sequencing used naive CD8+ T cells sorted from blood. The cell subset or site label for this specimen denotes: CD45RA+CCR7+. The TCR originated in a man between 18 and 29 years old in good health. Recombination linked TRBV19 to TRBJ2-7, with 10 bases in between that match TRBD2. CDR3 reads: CASSATSGLYEQYF. The nucleotide sequence is given as TGTGCCAGTAGTGCGACTAGCGGGCTCTACGAGCAGTACTTC.